The rows below give T cell receptor beta chains drawn from one sample of a study of CD8+CD57+ T cells in acquired aplastic anemia. TCRdb called the reads again in MiXCR, with one record for every CDR3 protein. Of 200,000 or so distinct CDR3 sequences in the sample, roughly 45% were seen once. Material: sorted CD4+, CD8+, or CD8+CD57+ T cells (not recorded which) from PBMCs. All receptors come from a human donor with aplastic anemia. The CDR3 runs from the conserved cysteine through the conserved F or W. Some rows mark clone size as missing; the rest say once, few, many or name a class of expanded clone.

clone_size,v_call,cdr3_aa
NA,TRBV20-1,CSAREPGLRETPEAFF
once,TRBV20-1,CSARREGTGELFF
many,TRBV10-3,CATLAGESDTQYF
NA,TRBV20-1,CSAPDMGKGYGYTF
many,TRBV12-3/TRBV12-4,CASTDRGWYGYTF
many,TRBV20-1,CSARESGEGETQYF
NA,TRBV29-1,CSVDSGAGPQHF
NA,TRBV27,CASSLWGPGTDTQYF
NA,TRBV5-1,CASSSEPGQRVYEQYF
NA,TRBV2,CASSEDGSNTGELSW
many,TRBV20-1,CSARSGGTSSYEQYF
once,TRBV24-1,CATSDLPGTGGRTDTQYF
once,TRBV25-1,CASSLEANTEAFF
NA,TRBV5-1,CASRGTQYF
NA,TRBV25-1,CASSDNVDYGYTF
many,TRBV5-1,CASSQLQGTGELFF
once,TRBV20-1,CSATARGNTDTQYF
NA,TRBV19,CASRDRGSGNQPQHF
NA,TRBV7-2,CASSPKGREQYF
many,TRBV19,CASTPRGAEAFF
many,TRBV7-8,CASARAGAQDQPQHF
many,TRBV19,CASSINRLQETQYF
NA,TRBV18,CASSPDLTGRMNTEAFF
NA,TRBV5-6,CASSFNRGRYEQYF
many,TRBV20-1,CSARQVAKNIQYF
NA,TRBV29-1,CSVLRSPNEKLFF
many,TRBV4-2,CASSQEGLTQAYEQYF
NA,TRBV9,CASRPQETQYF
once,TRBV19,CASRKVAYEQYF
many,TRBV4-1,CASSQEPGDRGLAYGYTF
NA,TRBV20-1,CSARDRDGGYEQYF